The 10 T cell receptor beta chains reported below all come from one sample, sequenced in a study of blood T cell repertoires in COVID-19. The data were produced by immunoSEQ multiplex PCR, yet TCRdb's version contains in-frame clones alone and is incomplete. The sample carries about 120,000 clones, around 90% recorded once. The sample consisted of peripheral blood. Every receptor here comes from a woman in her sixties with COVID-19, enrolled during active disease.

This rearrangement joins TRBV5-1 to TRBJ2-7; TRBD1 matches at 8 bases. Germline lookup yields CDR1 SGHRS and CDR2 YFSETQ. V lost 4 bases and J lost 0; bases outside the gene matches: 6. The CDR3 runs to 15 residues. The CDR3 region is CASSPTGGFSYEQYF. CDR3 nucleotide sequence: TGCGCCAGCAGCCCCACAGGGGGTTTCTCCTACGAGCAGTACTTC.

The CDR3 nucleotides are TGTGCCAGCAGTCCAGCGGACAGGGGAGTGCATTCACCCCTCCACTTT. This sequence encodes CASSPADRGVHSPLHF. The chain carries TRBV27 and TRBJ1-6; 9 positions agree with TRBD1. This CDR3 contains 16 residues. Germline trimming cut 5 bases from V and 8 bases from J; bases unmatched to any gene: 10. CDR1 MNHEY and CDR2 SMNVEV come from the germline V gene (reference sequence).

The chain joins TRBV25-1 to TRBJ2-7, with 7 bases lining up with TRBD1. The germline CDR1 and CDR2 sequences are MGHDK and SYGVNS. The CDR3 length is 14 residues. V gave up 3 bases and J gave up 2 bases; unmatched junction bases: 4. The CDR3 loop reads CASSDNTGAYEQYF. For the CDR3, the DNA is TGTGCCAGCAGTGATAATACAGGGGCCTACGAGCAGTACTTC.

The chain combines TRBV27 with TRBJ1-1; TRBD1 matches 9 bases. The CDR3 runs 14 residues. Germline V CDR1 and CDR2: MNHEY, SMNVEV (reference sequence). V was pared by 7 bases and J by 1 base, with 4 bases of the junction left unmatched. CDR3 residues: CASNYRGPNTEAFF. DNA for the CDR3: TGTGCCAGCAATTACAGGGGGCCGAACACTGAAGCTTTCTTT.

The chain joins TRBV9 to TRBJ2-1, with D uncertain. Per the germline V gene, CDR1 is SGDLS and CDR2 is YYNGEE. Trimming left V 3 bases short and J 8 bases short, with 12 bases between. The CDR3 contains 13 residues. The CDR3 DNA reads TGTGCCAGCAGCGGCCAGGTTGGGCATGAGCAGTTCTTC. Translating it yields CASSGQVGHEQFF. The variable domain in full, with the rest retrieved from reference TRBV9 and TRBJ2-1, is DSGVTQTPKHLITATGQRVTLRCSPRSGDLSVYWYQQSLDQGLQFLIQYYNGEERAKGNILERFSAQQFPDLHSELNLSSLELGDSALYFCASSGQVGHEQFFGPGTRLTVL.

In its sample, this clone was seen a few times. CDR3 DNA sequence: TGTGCCAGCAGTTACTCGAACAGGGCGACCGGGGAGCTGTTTTTT. As protein: CASSYSNRATGELFF. The genes are TRBV6-2 or TRBV6-3 and TRBJ2-2; D perhaps matches TRBD1 (6 bases). Germline CDR1 is MNHEY and CDR2 is SVGEGT. This CDR3 has 15 amino acids. The V and J ends lost 0 bases and 5 bases respectively, with 10 bases between them.

The CDR3 sequence is CAISEYPGQETQYF. CDR3 DNA sequence: TGTGCCATCAGTGAGTACCCAGGGCAAGAGACCCAGTACTTC. The gene calls are TRBV10-3 and TRBJ2-5; D possibly corresponds to TRBD1 (5 bases). The CDR3 contains 14 residues. V lost 1 base to trimming and J lost 2 bases, with 8 bases between them. The germline V gene has CDR1 ENHRY and CDR2 SYGVKD.

The rearrangement joins TRBV4-2 to TRBJ2-1, with TRBD2 identical over 7 bases. The CDR3 has 17 residues. Per the germline V gene, CDR1 is LGHNA and CDR2 is YNFKEQ. The J segment lost 0 bases and the V segment lost 1 base, leaving 6 bases of the junction unmatched. This CDR3 reads CASSQAVGLGSYNEQFF. The CDR3 DNA is TGTGCCAGCAGCCAAGCCGTTGGACTAGGCTCCTACAATGAGCAGTTCTTC.

A note on this clone: Mismatch with germline at one junction end may stem from a read error. The rearrangement joins TRBV5-1 to TRBJ1-4, with D perhaps matching TRBD1 (5 bases). The germline V gene has CDR1 SGHRS and CDR2 YFSETQ. This CDR3 contains 15 residues. The CDR3 region has the DNA TGCGCCAGCACCTTGGACTCATCCAGGGATGAAAAACTGTTTTTT. As protein: CASTLDSSRDEKLFF.

V usage is TRBV29-1 and J usage is TRBJ1-2; D is undetermined. Trimming pared 1 base from V and 1 base from J, leaving 16 bases between. The germline gives CDR1 SQVTM, CDR2 ANQGSEA. CDR3 length: 16 amino acids. CDR3 DNA: TGCAGCGTTGAAGCCCCCGGCGGGCAGCTTAACTATGGCTACACCTTC. This translates into CSVEAPGGQLNYGYTF.